These 28 T cell receptor beta chains originate from one sample sequenced in a study of blood T cell repertoires in COVID-19. Using immunoSEQ multiplex PCR, the repertoire was profiled, and TCRdb retains in-frame clones only, with some absent. Of 290,000 or so clones detected, roughly 85% appear once; the ten largest clones hold about 5%. The sequenced sample was PBMCs or T cells enriched from blood (not recorded which). The source of these receptors is a middle-aged man who had been exposed to COVID-19.

The chain employs TRBV18 and TRBJ1-1; TRBD1 matches at 8 bases. CDR1 and CDR2 (germline): KGHSH, LQKENI. This CDR3 has 17 residues. V lost 2 bases and J lost 4; bases outside the gene matches: 12. CDR3 bases: TGTGCCAGCTCACCAACGAGGACAGGGTGGTTGGGCACTGAAGCTTTCTTT. It specifies CASSPTRTGWLGTEAFF.

The chain couples TRBV30 to TRBJ1-5, with D possibly being TRBD1 (5 bases). Germline V CDR1 and CDR2: GTSNPN, SVGIG (reference sequence). V was clipped by 2 bases and J by 1 base, with 15 bases between them. The CDR3 loop spans 16 amino acids. This CDR3 reads CAWSRGSAGSNQPQHF. CDR3 in DNA: TGTGCCTGGAGTAGGGGCTCTGCGGGGAGCAATCAGCCCCAGCATTTT.

This chain links TRBV24-1 with TRBJ1-1, with D unresolved. The CDR3 is 11 residues long. V was pared by 3 bases and J by 11 bases, with 9 bases between. Germline V gene data show CDR1 as KGHDR and CDR2 as SFDVKD. CDR3 sequence (DNA): TGTGCCACCAGTGATCAAACTCGCGCTTTCTTT. It is translated as CATSDQTRAFF.

This chain connects TRBV29-1 to TRBJ2-2, with unresolved D. Trimming stripped 3 bases from V and 6 bases from J, with 5 bases between. The CDR3 sequence is 11 residues long. Germline V lookup: CDR1 SQVTM, CDR2 ANQGSEA. The CDR3 sequence: CSVDESGELFF. The CDR3 DNA follows: TGCAGCGTTGACGAGTCCGGGGAGCTGTTTTTT.

The count of this clone is one. This rearrangement joins TRBV11-2 to TRBJ2-2, with 7 bases that match TRBD1. The V and J ends lost 1 base and 1 base, in that order; junction bases with no gene match: 0. The CDR3 has 15 residues. Germline CDR1 and CDR2: SGHAT and FQNNGV. The CDR3 DNA is TGTGCCAGCAGCTTAGGGACAGGGAACACCGGGGAGCTGTTTTTT. It encodes CASSLGTGNTGELFF.

This chain uses TRBV5-1 with TRBJ2-1, with TRBD1 matching over 7 bases. Trimming at V came to 4 bases and at J to 7 bases, leaving 5 bases not matched to a gene. There are 13 residues in the CDR3. CDR1 SGHRS and CDR2 YFSETQ come from the germline V gene. The chain's CDR3 is CASSIDRENEQFF. CDR3 bases: TGCGCCAGCAGCATTGACAGGGAAAATGAGCAGTTCTTC.

The chain couples TRBV2 to TRBJ1-5, with unresolved D. Germline loops: CDR1 SNHLY, CDR2 FYNNEI. The CDR3 is 16 amino acids. The ends were cut back, 5 bases at V and 4 bases at J, with 18 bases in the middle. The CDR3: CASSKAGNPRNQPQHF. The CDR3 region has the DNA TGTGCCAGCAGTAAGGCTGGTAACCCGAGGAATCAGCCCCAGCATTTT.

The chain uses TRBV7-3 and TRBJ2-3, with 7 bases matching TRBD1. The CDR3 is made up of 14 amino acids. Germline V gives CDR1 SGHTA, CDR2 FQGTGA. J was trimmed by 3 bases and V by 6 bases; bases with no gene match: 6. CDR3 amino acids: CASRKTGETDTQYF. For the CDR3, the DNA is TGTGCCAGCAGAAAAACAGGGGAGACAGATACGCAGTATTTT. The whole variable domain, remainder taken from reference TRBV7-3 and TRBJ2-3, is GAGVSQTPSNKVTEKGKYVELRCDPISGHTALYWYRQSLGQGPEFLIYFQGTGAADDSGLPNDRFFAVRPEGSVSTLKIQRTERGDSAVYLCASRKTGETDTQYFGPGTRLTVL.

This chain links TRBV9 with TRBJ2-1; D is ambiguous. The CDR3 totals 12 residues. Germline V CDR1 and CDR2: SGDLS, YYNGEE. V lost 3 bases and J lost 7, with 8 bases in between. CDR3 coding DNA: TGTGCCAGCAGCGATGGGCTTAATGAGCAGTTCTTC. Translated: CASSDGLNEQFF. The full variable domain, completed using reference TRBV9 and TRBJ2-1, is DSGVTQTPKHLITATGQRVTLRCSPRSGDLSVYWYQQSLDQGLQFLIQYYNGEERAKGNILERFSAQQFPDLHSELNLSSLELGDSALYFCASSDGLNEQFFGPGTRLTVL.

The chain carries TRBV3-1 (or the pseudogene TRBV3-2) and TRBJ1-2, with 10 bases matching TRBD1. The CDR3 has 16 residues. Germline V gives CDR1 LGHDT, CDR2 YNNKEL (reference sequence). V was clipped by 3 bases and J by 7 bases; unmatched bases: 11. This chain's CDR3 is CASSHSSTGGAGGYTF. CDR3 nucleotides: TGTGCCAGCAGCCATTCTTCGACAGGGGGCGCGGGTGGCTACACCTTC.

This clone was recorded a few times. The chain recombines TRBV11-2 with TRBJ2-1; D unclear. This CDR3 is built from 13 residues. Germline V CDR1 and CDR2: SGHAT, FQNNGV. Deletions cut 5 bases from V and 4 bases from J, with 9 bases between. CDR3 sequence reads: CASSRAAYNEQFF. In nucleotides, the CDR3 is TGTGCCAGCAGCCGCGCGGCATACAATGAGCAGTTCTTC.

J is TRBJ1-2 and V is TRBV5-1; D might be TRBD1 (6 bases). The CDR3 runs to 14 residues. With 0 bases removed from V and 4 bases from J, the gap between germline ends came to 10 bases. From germline, CDR1 is SGHRS and CDR2 YFSETQ. CDR3 amino acids: CASSLDRVRYGYTF. The CDR3 nucleotides are TGCGCCAGCAGCTTGGACAGGGTTCGCTATGGCTACACCTTC.

J is TRBJ2-3 and V is TRBV11-3, with TRBD1 matching over 8 bases. This CDR3 comprises 13 residues. CDR1 is SGHNT and CDR2 is YENEEA in the germline V gene. V dropped 2 bases and J dropped 6; count of bases not matched to a gene: 1. DNA of the CDR3: TGTGCCAGCAGCTTACGACAGGGGGATACGCAGTATTTT. Protein: CASSLRQGDTQYF.

The rearrangement joins TRBV30 to TRBJ1-3, with D possibly being TRBD1 (5 bases). The V end lost 4 bases, the J end lost 6 bases, and 10 bases lay between the germline ends. CDR1 is GTSNPN and CDR2 is SVGIG in the germline V gene (reference sequence). The CDR3 is made up of 12 amino acids. The CDR3 region has the DNA TGTGCCTGGACGGGGGGTGTAAACACCATATATTTT. Protein product: CAWTGGVNTIYF.

The rearrangement joins TRBV7-9 to TRBJ2-3; D is possibly TRBD2 (7 bases). The V gene's germline CDR1 is SEHNR and CDR2 FQNEAQ (reference sequence). The ends were cut back, 5 bases at V and 6 bases at J, with 18 bases in the middle. CDR3 length: 15 residues. CDR3 in amino acids: CASSPRRERGDTQYF. CDR3 DNA: TGTGCCAGCAGCCCTCGGCGGGAGAGGGGGGATACGCAGTATTTT.

V is TRBV7-8 and J is TRBJ2-1, with 12 bases identical to TRBD2. Unmatched junction bases numbered 8, after V lost 5 bases and J lost 9 bases. CDR1 and CDR2 (germline): SGHVS, FQNEAQ. The CDR3 runs 15 residues. CDR3 sequence: CASSERLAGVAEQFF. CDR3 in DNA: TGTGCCAGCAGCGAAAGACTAGCGGGAGTGGCTGAGCAGTTCTTC.

The V and J genes are TRBV6-5 and TRBJ2-5; D possibly corresponds to TRBD2 (5 bases). This CDR3 has 13 amino acids. Per germline, CDR1 MNHEY and CDR2 SVGAGI. The V end was cut by 6 bases, the J end by 5 bases, with 13 bases between. The CDR3 protein is CASSRGPRETQYF. CDR3 coding DNA: TGTGCCAGCAGCCGGGGTCCGAGGGAGACCCAGTACTTC.

The chain is built from TRBV14 and TRBJ1-1; maybe TRBD1 (6 bases). The CDR3 runs to 14 residues. Trimming removed 0 bases from V and 4 bases from J, with 9 bases in between. Looked up from germline, CDR1 is SGHDN and CDR2 is FVKESK. The chain's CDR3 is CASSQEGGSTEAFF. The CDR3 nucleotides are TGTGCCAGCAGCCAAGAAGGGGGATCCACTGAAGCTTTCTTT.

The chain couples TRBV6-5 to TRBJ1-1, with D perhaps matching TRBD1 (6 bases). Germline-derived CDR1 and CDR2 are MNHEY and SVGAGI. The V end lost 7 bases, the J end lost 2 bases, and 8 bases lay between the germline ends. The CDR3 is 12 amino acids. The DNA for the CDR3 is TGTGCCAGCATCAGGGGTAACACTGAAGCTTTCTTT. Encoded protein: CASIRGNTEAFF.

This clone was picked up one time. CDR3 nucleotides: TGCGCCAGCAATTTTGGAGGGGCGAGATATGGCTACACCTTC. It is translated as CASNFGGARYGYTF. This sequence joins TRBV4-1 and TRBJ1-2, with D maybe TRBD1 (5 bases). Between the trimmed V and J ends, which lost 7 bases and 5 bases, there was a span of 17 bases. Germline V gene data show CDR1 as MGHRA and CDR2 as YSYEKL. The CDR3 has 14 residues.

This chain links TRBV18 with TRBJ2-1, with D possibly being TRBD2 (5 bases). V was clipped by 0 bases and J by 10 bases, with 13 bases between them. Per the germline V gene, CDR1 is KGHSH and CDR2 is LQKENI. The CDR3 covers 14 residues. In DNA, the CDR3 is TGTGCCAGCTCACCACCTACTAGTCGGGCGGAGCAGTTCTTC. Translating it yields CASSPPTSRAEQFF. Full variable domain (remainder filled in from reference TRBV18 and TRBJ2-1): NAGVMQNPRHLVRRRGQEARLRCSPMKGHSHVYWYRQLPEEGLKFMVYLQKENIIDESGMPKERFSAEFPKEGPSILRIQQVVRGDSAAYFCASSPPTSRAEQFFGPGTRLTVL.

This clone is a singleton in its sample. The chain couples TRBV28 to TRBJ1-2, with D tentatively TRBD1 (6 bases). V was trimmed by 6 bases and J by 7 bases, leaving 15 bases between them. The germline V gene has CDR1 MDHEN and CDR2 SYDVKM. The CDR3 sequence is 13 residues long. The CDR3 coding sequence is TGTGCCAGCAGCCGAACAGGGTTCCTTGGCTACACCTTC. It specifies CASSRTGFLGYTF.

This chain joins TRBV2 and TRBJ2-1; weak D call: TRBD1 (5 bases). Germline assignment: CDR1 SNHLY and CDR2 FYNNEI. The V and J ends lost 7 bases and 5 bases respectively, with 15 bases between them. This CDR3 region has 14 residues. The CDR3 region is CASILQAVNNEQFF. Written as DNA, the CDR3 is TGTGCCAGCATATTACAGGCGGTAAACAATGAGCAGTTCTTC.

This clone was seen a few times. J is TRBJ2-7 and V is TRBV9; possibly TRBD1 for D (5 bases). V shed 0 bases and J shed 5 bases, with 15 bases lying between them. Looked up from germline, CDR1 is SGDLS and CDR2 is YYNGEE. This CDR3 has 15 amino acids. The CDR3 nucleotides read TGTGCCAGCAGCGTAGATCTGGGCAGGGATGACGAGCAGTACTTC. Protein product: CASSVDLGRDDEQYF.

J is TRBJ1-6 and V is TRBV5-1; 7 bases fit TRBD1. Looked up from germline, CDR1 is SGHRS and CDR2 is YFSETQ. This CDR3 has 15 residues. The J segment lost 5 bases and the V segment lost 2 bases, leaving 4 bases of the junction unmatched. The CDR3 DNA sequence: TGCGCCAGCAGCTTCGGACAGGAACATAATTCACCCCTCCACTTT. Its protein product is CASSFGQEHNSPLHF.

This chain uses TRBV29-1 with TRBJ1-1; D is unclear. The CDR3 is 12 amino acids. Deletions cut 4 bases from V and 3 bases from J, with 9 bases between. The germline CDR1 and CDR2 sequences are SQVTM and ANQGSEA. CDR3 in amino acids: CSVVEIDTEAFF. For the CDR3, the DNA is TGCAGCGTTGTGGAGATAGACACTGAAGCTTTCTTT.

The chain joins TRBV2 to TRBJ2-3; the match to TRBD2 covers 8 bases. This CDR3 spans 13 amino acids. With 10 bases clipped from V and 4 bases from J, the junction kept 7 bases outside the gene matches. The germline V gene has CDR1 SNHLY and CDR2 FYNNEI. CDR3 loop: CATTGTRPDTQYF. CDR3 DNA sequence: TGTGCCACCACCGGGACTAGGCCAGATACGCAGTATTTT.

The rearrangement uses TRBV19 and TRBJ1-3; D not certain. V was cut by 8 bases and J by 0 bases, with 14 bases left in between. Looked up from germline, CDR1 is LNHDA and CDR2 is SQIVND (reference sequence). This CDR3 is built from 15 residues. CDR3 region: CASYQAGYSGNTIYF. The CDR3 DNA is TGTGCCAGTTACCAAGCAGGTTACTCTGGAAACACCATATATTTT.